These T cell receptor beta chains were read from a single sample in a study of blood T cell repertoires in COVID-19. Some clones are missing from TCRdb's copy, which holds only in-frame ones; the method was immunoSEQ multiplex PCR. The table includes about 70,000 clones, around 91% detected once. The sequencing sample was made of peripheral blood. All receptors come from a human donor in a cohort sampled during active COVID-19. Each CDR3 is given with its conserved first and last residue. A D gene is named only where the DNA matches it firmly. Some rows mark clone size as missing; the rest say once, few, many or name a class of expanded clone.

j_call	v_call	d_call	clone_size	cdr3_nt	cdr3_aa
TRBJ1-1	TRBV15	TRBD1	NA	TGTGCCACCAGCACACAGACAGGGAGGAATACTGAAGCTTTCTTT	CATSTQTGRNTEAFF
TRBJ2-1	TRBV9	NA	NA	TGTGCCAGCAGCCCTCGCTACAATGAGCAGTTCTTC	CASSPRYNEQFF
TRBJ2-7	TRBV13	TRBD1	NA	TGTGCCAGCAGCTCAGGGGACAGAGACTACGAGCAGTACTTC	CASSSGDRDYEQYF
TRBJ2-7	TRBV19	NA	once	TGTGCCAGTAGTATGGACGGGAGCTCCTACGAGCAGTACTTC	CASSMDGSSYEQYF
TRBJ2-7	TRBV4-1	NA	NA	TGCGCCAGCAGCCAAGTGGAGTCAGACAGATACGAGCAGTACTTC	CASSQVESDRYEQYF
TRBJ2-7	TRBV28	TRBD2	NA	TGTGCCAGCAGTTTATCGGGGGGGACAAAATACGAGCAGTACTTC	CASSLSGGTKYEQYF
TRBJ2-7	TRBV27	TRBD1	few	TGTGCCAGCAGCCCGGGACAGGGGGCTTTTGGATACGAGCAGTACTTC	CASSPGQGAFGYEQYF
TRBJ1-1	TRBV24-1	NA	NA	TGTGCCACCAGGCCAGGATCGAACACTGAAGCTTTCTTT	CATRPGSNTEAFF
TRBJ1-1	TRBV10-1	NA	few	TGCGCCAGCAGTAATTCAGGGAGGACTGAAGCTTTCTTT	CASSNSGRTEAFF
TRBJ2-7	TRBV10-2	TRBD2	NA	TGCGCCAGCAGTGTGGGACTAGCGGGGAGGACCTACGAGCAGTACTTC	CASSVGLAGRTYEQYF
TRBJ1-2	TRBV29-1	NA	NA	TGCAGCGTTGAAGATTTAACACACTATGGCTACACCTTC	CSVEDLTHYGYTF
TRBJ1-1	TRBV29-1	NA	NA	TGCAGCGTGCATGGGGGGATAACTGAAGCTTTCTTT	CSVHGGITEAFF
TRBJ1-1	TRBV9	NA	NA	TGTGCCAGCAGCGGCAGGGACACTGAAGCTTTCTTT	CASSGRDTEAFF
TRBJ1-2	TRBV27	TRBD1	NA	TGTGCCAGCACTCTTACGACAGGGGCCAAGAATGGCTACACCTTC	CASTLTTGAKNGYTF
TRBJ1-2	TRBV11-2	NA	NA	TGTGCCAGCAGCTTGGCTTGGGGCGTCAACTATGGCTACACCTTC	CASSLAWGVNYGYTF
TRBJ1-1	TRBV27	NA	NA	TGTGCCAGCAGACCAAGGGGGGGGAATACTGAAGCTTTCTTT	CASRPRGGNTEAFF
TRBJ2-7	TRBV7-2	TRBD1	NA	TGTGCCAGCAGCGCCCGCGGGACAGGACTTCCCTACGAGCAGTACTTC	CASSARGTGLPYEQYF
TRBJ2-1	TRBV11-2	TRBD2	NA	TGTGCCAGCAGCTTATTCGGGGGGGCCCCCAATGAGCAGTTCTTC	CASSLFGGAPNEQFF
TRBJ2-7	TRBV6-5	NA	NA	TGTGCCAGCAGTTACTCACGCAGCTACGAGCAGTACTTC	CASSYSRSYEQYF
TRBJ1-2	TRBV4-2	TRBD1	once	TGTGCCAGCAGCCTTTACAGGGGGCTTAACTATGGCTACACCTTC	CASSLYRGLNYGYTF
TRBJ2-3	TRBV5-4	TRBD1	NA	TGTGCCAGCAGCCCGAGGACAGGGGAGACAGATACGCAGTATTTT	CASSPRTGETDTQYF
TRBJ2-7	TRBV6-5	NA	NA	TGTGCCAGCAGTTACTCGTGGAGGTCGGCCGAGCAGTACTTC	CASSYSWRSAEQYF
TRBJ2-7	TRBV14	TRBD1	few	TGTGCCAGCAGCCAAGGGGCAGGGGGCTACTACGAGCAGTACTTC	CASSQGAGGYYEQYF
TRBJ2-5	TRBV5-1	NA	few	TGCGCCAGCAGCTTGATCAGACAAGAGACCCAGTACTTC	CASSLIRQETQYF
TRBJ1-2	TRBV6-5	TRBD1	NA	TGTGCCAGCAGTTACCTTGTGGACAGGGCGACCTATGGCTACACCTTC	CASSYLVDRATYGYTF
TRBJ2-5	TRBV11-2	TRBD2	NA	TGTGCCAGCAGCTTCCTATACGCGCGGGGGGGCAGGGAGACCCAGTACTTC	CASSFLYARGGRETQYF
TRBJ1-2	TRBV24-1	TRBD1	NA	TGTGCCACCAGTGATCAGGGACAGCCTTATGGCTACACCTTC	CATSDQGQPYGYTF
TRBJ2-7	TRBV5-8	NA	NA	TGTGCCAGCAGCCTACAGGGATCCTACGAGCAGTACTTC	CASSLQGSYEQYF
TRBJ2-1	TRBV27	NA	NA	TGTGCCAGCAGTTTAGGACAGAGTTACAATGAGCAGTTCTTC	CASSLGQSYNEQFF
TRBJ1-2	TRBV6-1	TRBD1	NA	TGTGCCAGCAGTGAAAAAGACAGTATCCATACCGGGACAGTAGGCTACACCTTC	CASSEKDSIHTGTVGYTF
TRBJ2-7	TRBV27	NA	NA	TGTGCCAGCAGTTTATCGTTGGGGGGACCCTACGAGCAGTACTTC	CASSLSLGGPYEQYF
TRBJ2-1	TRBV11-2	TRBD2	NA	TGTGCCAGCAGCCCGGGACTAAGGCTAGCGGGGGGGTACAATGAGCAGTTCTTC	CASSPGLRLAGGYNEQFF
TRBJ1-2	TRBV30	TRBD1	NA	TGTGCCTGGAGTGACAGGGGAAGCTACACCTTC	CAWSDRGSYTF
TRBJ2-7	TRBV11-1	NA	NA	TGTGCCAGCAGCCCGGCGACAGGTTCCTACGAGCAGTACTTC	CASSPATGSYEQYF
TRBJ2-7	TRBV9	TRBD2	NA	TGTGCCAGCAGCGTAGCTGGGGGGGTGGGCGAGCAGTACTTC	CASSVAGGVGEQYF
TRBJ1-6	TRBV19	TRBD1	NA	TGTGCCAGTAGCGTAACGACAGGGAATAATTCACCCCTCCACTTT	CASSVTTGNNSPLHF
TRBJ2-6	TRBV11-2	TRBD1	once	TGTGCCAGCAGCTTCTGGACAGGGATGACTACCGCTGGGGCCAACGTCCTGACTTTC	CASSFWTGMTTAGANVLTF
TRBJ2-7	TRBV19	NA	NA	TGTGCCAGTAGTATAGGGGGGCGCTCCTACGAGCAGTACTTC	CASSIGGRSYEQYF
TRBJ1-1	TRBV11-2	TRBD1	NA	TGTGCCAGCAGCCGCCTACCGACAGGGGCCCCTGAAGCTTTCTTT	CASSRLPTGAPEAFF
TRBJ2-7	TRBV18	TRBD1	few	TGTGCCAGCTCACCGAGAAGAACATCCGGGACAGGGTCCTACGAGCAGTACTTC	CASSPRRTSGTGSYEQYF
TRBJ1-5	TRBV4-1	TRBD1	NA	TGCGCCAGCAGCCAAGTAGGGGGCGGCAATCAGCCCCAGCATTTT	CASSQVGGGNQPQHF